This T cell receptor (beta chain) was documented in a study of cytomegalovirus exposure and HLA in healthy donors. Background on the study: The 100 to 150 validation repertoires and the approximately 630 first-cohort repertoires shared a platform, a later analysis reported. Study observations and caveats: It was 150 to 200 TCR beta chains that were listed as cytomegalovirus-associated. In vitro assays verified that three CMV-associated chains recognized CMV antigens specifically. Cytomegalovirus status, reportedly, was diagnosed with high specificity and sensitivity by the classifier.

CDR3 size: 13 residues. The germline CDR1 and CDR2 sequences are LGHNA and YSLEER. V was pared by 0 bases and J by 5 bases, with 4 bases between. A word on this clone: Its specificity is not known.

This table comes from immunoSEQ multiplex PCR, and its TCRdb copy is limited to in-frame clones, with some not included. The sample gives about 330,000 clones, around 90% of which show up once; about 1.2% is in the top ten. Sequencing input: PBMCs. The receptor's source is a woman aged 30 to 39 in good health and CMV-seropositive. V gene TRBV4-3 combines with J gene TRBJ1-4, with no clear D. The CDR3 nucleotides read TGCGCCAGCAGCCAAGAATTCAATGAAAAACTGTTTTTT. As protein: CASSQEFNEKLFF.